Reported below is one T cell receptor (beta chain). As yet, its antigen is unknown. The sample is drawn from a study of molecular identifiers for immune sequencing clone quantification. Study context: Split five ways in replicates, RNA from roughly 20,000 or 100,000 naive CD8 cells had four portions sequenced. Whole-study findings and limits: Spiked TCR RNA from one Jurkat cell reportedly showed up when mixed among more than 900,000 naive cells.

TCRdb passed the PCR reads through MiXCR, listing each CDR3 protein once. Here the sample spans 40,000 to 45,000 distinct CDR3 sequences, under 20% being singletons. V gave up 6 bases and J gave up 8 bases, with 20 bases separating them. This CDR3 is 14 amino acids long. Looked up from germline, CDR1 is SQVTM and CDR2 is ANQGSEA. The chain carries TRBV29-1 and TRBJ2-1; possibly TRBD1 for D (7 bases). Sample: naive CD8+ T cells from blood, with Jurkat cell RNA spiked in. Stated subset: FACS-sorted CD8+CD4-CCR7+CD45RA+ naive T cells. The TCR comes from a human donor in good health. Some libraries in this study had Jurkat cell RNA spiked in. CDR3 sequence reads: CSVLYGLTGDEQFF. For the CDR3, the DNA is TGCAGCGTCTTATATGGACTAACAGGGGATGAGCAGTTCTTC.